The rows below give T cell receptor beta chains drawn from one sample of a study of blood T cells in healthy people across ages. TCRdb recomputed calls from the 5' RACE reads with MiXCR, one row per CDR3 protein. The sample records hundreds of thousands of distinct CDR3 sequences, approximately 30% being singletons. The material sequenced was blood. These receptors all come from a woman older than 75 in good health. The CDR3 runs from the conserved cysteine through the conserved F or W. Fields, in order: V gene, J gene, CDR3 protein.

V gene: TRBV2
J gene: TRBJ1-2
CDR3 protein: CASSGDGHYTF

V gene: TRBV7-9
J gene: TRBJ2-2
CDR3 protein: CASSLPTGGNTGELFF

V gene: TRBV7-2
J gene: TRBJ2-1
CDR3 protein: CASSLGDRVVNEQFF

V gene: TRBV2
J gene: TRBJ2-6
CDR3 protein: CASRTSGANVLTF

V gene: TRBV20-1
J gene: TRBJ2-5
CDR3 protein: CSAPQFGGEEGQYF

V gene: TRBV7-3
J gene: TRBJ2-1
CDR3 protein: CASSLRQDPYNEQFF

V gene: TRBV29-1
J gene: TRBJ2-7
CDR3 protein: CSVGGTGNYEQYF

V gene: TRBV9
J gene: TRBJ2-5
CDR3 protein: CASSVGGELETQYF

V gene: TRBV7-2
J gene: TRBJ2-7
CDR3 protein: CASNPGGQTYGQYF

V gene: TRBV14
J gene: TRBJ2-3
CDR3 protein: CASSKSSGGFTDTQYF

V gene: TRBV6-1
J gene: TRBJ2-3
CDR3 protein: CASETDRTDTQYF

V gene: TRBV6-6
J gene: TRBJ2-7
CDR3 protein: CASIPGLGVTYDEQYF

V gene: TRBV5-1
J gene: TRBJ1-1
CDR3 protein: CASSRGSGGRTEAFF

V gene: TRBV24-1
J gene: TRBJ2-5
CDR3 protein: CATSDLGGGQETQYF

V gene: TRBV10-3
J gene: TRBJ1-4
CDR3 protein: CAIRGREDEKLFF

V gene: TRBV19
J gene: TRBJ2-1
CDR3 protein: CASKQMQGQSNEQFF

V gene: TRBV7-9
J gene: TRBJ1-1
CDR3 protein: CASSLGSGLGSEAFF

V gene: TRBV20-1
J gene: TRBJ2-3
CDR3 protein: CSASQRPTDTQYF

V gene: TRBV3-1
J gene: TRBJ1-1
CDR3 protein: CASSQGGEGTTEAFF

V gene: TRBV6-1
J gene: TRBJ2-3
CDR3 protein: CASSARTGGTDTQYF

V gene: TRBV28
J gene: TRBJ2-7
CDR3 protein: CASGWNLEQYF

V gene: TRBV4-3
J gene: TRBJ2-5
CDR3 protein: CASSQDQRTSGVGREETQYF

V gene: TRBV6-2/TRBV6-3
J gene: TRBJ1-2
CDR3 protein: CASIASGARGYGYTF

V gene: TRBV6-6
J gene: TRBJ1-5
CDR3 protein: CASSYPDRDQPQHF

V gene: TRBV7-6
J gene: TRBJ2-1
CDR3 protein: CASSGRSYNEQFF

V gene: TRBV7-9
J gene: TRBJ2-7
CDR3 protein: CASSPRPYEQYF

V gene: TRBV7-2
J gene: TRBJ1-4
CDR3 protein: CASSPYRGLNEKRFF

V gene: TRBV5-4
J gene: -
CDR3 protein: CASSLASSGGYNEQYF

V gene: TRBV20-1
J gene: TRBJ2-1
CDR3 protein: CSARGRDRLQYNEQFF

V gene: TRBV29-1
J gene: TRBJ2-7
CDR3 protein: CSASDRDSYEQYF

V gene: TRBV29-1
J gene: TRBJ2-3
CDR3 protein: CSVGVLAASNTDTQYF

V gene: TRBV30
J gene: TRBJ1-2
CDR3 protein: CAWSRAVEMYDNYGYTF

V gene: TRBV7-2
J gene: TRBJ2-3
CDR3 protein: CASSTGDSWADTQYF

V gene: TRBV3-1
J gene: TRBJ2-5
CDR3 protein: CASSQDLVEETQYF

V gene: TRBV11-2
J gene: TRBJ2-7
CDR3 protein: CASSSRLAGGPISYEQYF

V gene: TRBV4-2
J gene: TRBJ2-1
CDR3 protein: CASSQASGGLSEQFF

V gene: TRBV7-9
J gene: TRBJ2-3
CDR3 protein: CASSLARATDTQYF

V gene: TRBV5-1
J gene: TRBJ2-1
CDR3 protein: CASSNRQRDNEQFF

V gene: TRBV12-3/TRBV12-4
J gene: TRBJ2-3
CDR3 protein: CASSLGSDPSTDTQYF

V gene: TRBV20-1
J gene: TRBJ1-2
CDR3 protein: CSARDRRVTSYGYTF

V gene: TRBV21-1
J gene: TRBJ1-2
CDR3 protein: CASSKNISSGFSDGYTF

V gene: TRBV4-1
J gene: TRBJ1-4
CDR3 protein: CASSPDRDPTNEKLFF

V gene: TRBV6-6
J gene: TRBJ2-7
CDR3 protein: CASSYSRMGGRSYEQYF

V gene: TRBV20-1
J gene: TRBJ2-5
CDR3 protein: CSARDSLGLARQETQYF

V gene: TRBV5-1
J gene: TRBJ1-5
CDR3 protein: CASSSMGGDQPQHF

V gene: TRBV9
J gene: TRBJ1-5
CDR3 protein: CASSVDGSNQPQHF

V gene: TRBV6-2/TRBV6-3
J gene: TRBJ2-7
CDR3 protein: CASSYVSGSYEQYF

V gene: TRBV6-2/TRBV6-3
J gene: TRBJ1-1
CDR3 protein: CASSQDWAAGTEAFF

V gene: TRBV20-1
J gene: TRBJ1-1
CDR3 protein: CSTERDPNTEAFF